This T cell receptor beta chain stems from a study of molecular identifiers for immune sequencing clone quantification. MiXCR, applied by TCRdb to the PCR reads, yields one record per CDR3 protein. The sample consists of about 10,000 distinct CDR3 sequences, about a fifth of them appearing once. Trimming removed 4 bases from V and 3 bases from J; junction bases left unmatched: 1. The CDR3 covers 13 residues. Germline V gene sequence: CDR1 SGHAT, CDR2 FQNNGV. This clonotype qualifies as medium-sized. Antigen unknown. The study, taken as a whole, reports: Effector cells kept over 99% of their molecules in clones above 20 RNA copies, while naive cells kept under 1% there.

CD8+CD4-CCR7+CD45RA+ cells were sorted as naive CD8 T cells. The rearrangement links TRBV11-2 to TRBJ2-7; 9 nucleotides match TRBD1. What was sequenced was naive CD8+ T cells from blood, with Jurkat cell RNA spiked in. The subset was: FACS-sorted CD8+CD4-CCR7+CD45RA+ naive T cells. The clonotype originates from a human donor in good health. Some libraries in this study had Jurkat cell RNA spiked in. The CDR3 here is CASSSGQGYEQYF. The CDR3 DNA reads TGTGCCAGCAGCTCGGGACAGGGCTACGAGCAGTACTTC.